This paragraph covers one T cell receptor beta chain sequence. The antigen is unknown. Generated by immunoSEQ multiplex PCR, the TCRdb table keeps only in-frame clones and is missing some. The top ten clones hold over 4.5% of a sample with roughly 120,000 clones, about 91% of them seen once. This sample is part of a study of T cell responses to AZD1222 COVID-19 vaccine. Across the study: Timing groups of about 4 and about 12 weeks for second doses were pooled. Study-wide findings and caveats: The sample set comprised mostly white British donors with more females, and clonal diversity was possibly underestimated. Increases in Spike-specific TCR breadth and depth were seen after two AZD1222 doses. Spike was spanned by vaccine-associated CD4 TCRs, with dominance at 160-218 and 743-854.

Source: peripheral blood, taken on day 0 of AZD1222 vaccination. This clonotype was obtained from an adult in good health.

CDR3 DNA sequence: TGTGCCAGCAGCCCCTCCGGAGGGAATCAGCCCCAGCATTTT. It yields the protein CASSPSGGNQPQHF. The chain recombines TRBV3-1 (or the pseudogene TRBV3-2) with TRBJ1-5, with no clear D. The CDR3 consists of 14 residues. Germline CDR1 reads LGHDT; CDR2 reads YNNKEL (reference sequence). The V gene lost 4 bases and the J gene lost 4 bases, with 11 bases spanning the gap.